The source of this TCR beta chain is a study of technical replicates of blood from several donors. The protocol was immunoSEQ multiplex PCR, while the TCRdb copy is restricted to in-frame clones and leaves out a portion. This table has about 97,000 clones, roughly 95% appearing once. Trimming took 7 bases from V and 10 from J; bases not matched to a gene: 18. This CDR3 is built from 16 residues. From germline, CDR1 is SNHLY and CDR2 FYNNEI. The source of this sequence is a human donor in good health. V and J are TRBV2 and TRBJ2-1; 8 bases are a match to TRBD2. The sequencing sample was made of T cells isolated from PBMCs. In DNA form, the CDR3 reads TGTGCCAGCAAGTTGGGTTTCCCGGGAGGGCCAGGGGAGCAGTTCTTC. Its translation: CASKLGFPGGPGEQFF.